A selection of T cell receptor beta chains follows, all from one sample in a study of radiation and T cells in renal cell carcinoma. Sequenced by immunoSEQ multiplex PCR; TCRdb stores in-frame clones only, minus some. The sample shows roughly 150,000 clones, about nine tenths of them seen only once. The sequences come from blood, collected from a patient whose treatment included radiotherapy and nephrectomy. The receptor set was obtained from a woman aged 70-85 years with renal cell carcinoma. CDR3s include the opening cysteine and the closing phenylalanine or tryptophan. A D gene is named only where the DNA matches it firmly. Not all rows give a size; the values are once, few, many and, for expanded clones, a class.

v_gene: TRBV30; j_gene: TRBJ1-4; abundance: once; d_gene: .; CDR3aa: CAWSIYSEGFHEKLFF; CDR3nt: TGTGCCTGGAGTATCTACTCAGAGGGTTTTCATGAAAAACTGTTTTTT
v_gene: TRBV5-1; j_gene: TRBJ1-1; abundance: .; d_gene: .; CDR3aa: CASSPTGPATEAFF; CDR3nt: TGCGCCAGCAGCCCGACAGGCCCAGCCACTGAAGCTTTCTTT
v_gene: TRBV6-5; j_gene: TRBJ1-5; abundance: .; d_gene: .; CDR3aa: CASSYWGVNSNQPQHF; CDR3nt: TGTGCCAGCAGTTACTGGGGAGTTAATAGCAATCAGCCCCAGCATTTT
v_gene: TRBV7-2; j_gene: TRBJ2-4; abundance: .; d_gene: TRBD1; CDR3aa: CASSLGTGEGIQYF; CDR3nt: TGTGCCAGCAGCTTGGGGACAGGGGAAGGCATTCAGTACTTC
v_gene: TRBV6-5; j_gene: TRBJ1-6; abundance: .; d_gene: TRBD1; CDR3aa: CASRQQGSNSPLHF; CDR3nt: TGTGCCAGCAGACAACAGGGGTCTAATTCACCCCTCCACTTT
v_gene: TRBV4-3; j_gene: TRBJ2-1; abundance: .; d_gene: TRBD1; CDR3aa: CASSQEDRNAGNEQFF; CDR3nt: TGCGCCAGCAGCCAGGAGGACAGGAACGCGGGCAATGAGCAGTTCTTC
v_gene: TRBV10-2; j_gene: TRBJ2-1; abundance: .; d_gene: .; CDR3aa: CASSDRGHYNEQFF; CDR3nt: TGCGCCAGCAGTGACAGGGGACATTACAATGAGCAGTTCTTC
v_gene: TRBV19; j_gene: TRBJ1-5; abundance: .; d_gene: TRBD1; CDR3aa: CATTGGGTGNQPQHF; CDR3nt: TGTGCCACGACAGGGGGGGGAACGGGCAATCAGCCCCAGCATTTT
v_gene: TRBV6-1; j_gene: TRBJ2-7; abundance: few; d_gene: .; CDR3aa: CASSERAVSYEQYF; CDR3nt: TGTGCCAGCAGTGAAAGGGCAGTCTCCTACGAGCAGTACTTC
v_gene: TRBV18; j_gene: TRBJ1-1; abundance: .; d_gene: .; CDR3aa: CASSPKAFF; CDR3nt: TGTGCCAGCTCACCGAAAGCTTTCTTT
v_gene: TRBV2; j_gene: TRBJ2-1; abundance: .; d_gene: .; CDR3aa: CASRGDGFNEQFF; CDR3nt: TGTGCCAGCAGGGGTGATGGGTTCAATGAGCAGTTCTTC
v_gene: TRBV5-4; j_gene: TRBJ1-4; abundance: .; d_gene: .; CDR3aa: CASSPGAGDLNEKLFF; CDR3nt: TGTGCCAGCAGCCCCGGGGCGGGTGATCTTAATGAAAAACTGTTTTTT
v_gene: TRBV18; j_gene: TRBJ1-6; abundance: .; d_gene: TRBD1; CDR3aa: CASSNRTGPNSPLHF; CDR3nt: TGTGCCAGCTCCAACCGGACAGGGCCCAATTCACCCCTCCACTTT
v_gene: TRBV7-9; j_gene: TRBJ2-3; abundance: few; d_gene: TRBD2; CDR3aa: CASSPRLAGGLGTDTQYF; CDR3nt: TGTGCCAGCAGCCCGAGACTAGCGGGGGGGCTCGGCACAGATACGCAGTATTTT
v_gene: TRBV7-2; j_gene: TRBJ1-1; abundance: .; d_gene: .; CDR3aa: CASSLAGAGEAFF; CDR3nt: TGTGCCAGCAGCTTAGCGGGGGCGGGTGAAGCTTTCTTT
v_gene: TRBV9; j_gene: TRBJ1-2; abundance: once; d_gene: .; CDR3aa: CASSVAGSSAGGYTF; CDR3nt: TGTGCCAGCAGCGTAGCAGGCAGTAGCGCGGGCGGCTACACCTTC
v_gene: TRBV6-5; j_gene: TRBJ1-5; abundance: .; d_gene: .; CDR3aa: CASSRTGPSNQPQHF; CDR3nt: TGTGCCAGCAGTCGGACGGGACCTAGCAATCAGCCCCAGCATTTT
v_gene: TRBV5-1; j_gene: TRBJ1-1; abundance: .; d_gene: .; CDR3aa: CASSLGTEAFF; CDR3nt: TGCGCCAGCAGCTTGGGAACTGAAGCTTTCTTT
v_gene: TRBV27; j_gene: TRBJ2-7; abundance: .; d_gene: TRBD2; CDR3aa: CASSTRRGAGEQYF; CDR3nt: TGTGCCAGCAGTACCCGGCGGGGGGCAGGGGAGCAGTACTTC
v_gene: TRBV6-5; j_gene: TRBJ1-1; abundance: .; d_gene: .; CDR3aa: CASSYRDGKTEAFF; CDR3nt: TGTGCCAGCAGTTATCGGGACGGGAAGACTGAAGCTTTCTTT
v_gene: TRBV5-6; j_gene: TRBJ1-5; abundance: .; d_gene: .; CDR3aa: CASSLTTNQPQHF; CDR3nt: TGTGCCAGCAGCTTGACCACCAATCAGCCCCAGCATTTT
v_gene: TRBV10-1; j_gene: TRBJ2-6; abundance: .; d_gene: .; CDR3aa: CASSESRDSGANVLTF; CDR3nt: TGCGCCAGCAGTGAGTCGAGGGACTCTGGGGCCAACGTCCTGACTTTC
v_gene: TRBV5-1; j_gene: TRBJ2-5; abundance: .; d_gene: .; CDR3aa: CASSGGQETQYF; CDR3nt: TGCGCCAGCAGCGGCGGACAAGAGACCCAGTACTTC
v_gene: TRBV7-9; j_gene: TRBJ2-3; abundance: .; d_gene: .; CDR3aa: CASSPGQGPDTQYF; CDR3nt: TGTGCCAGCAGCCCCGGGCAGGGGCCAGATACGCAGTATTTT
v_gene: TRBV5-1; j_gene: TRBJ2-7; abundance: few; d_gene: .; CDR3aa: CASSHSPGSIYEQYF; CDR3nt: TGCGCCAGCAGCCACTCACCGGGGTCGATCTACGAGCAGTACTTC